A selection of T cell receptor beta chains follows, all from one sample in a study of blood T cell repertoires in COVID-19. Sequenced by immunoSEQ multiplex PCR; TCRdb stores in-frame clones only, minus some. This sample has some 220,000 clones, with approximately 86% found just once. What was sequenced was peripheral blood. The receptor source for this set is a human donor in a cohort sampled during active COVID-19. The CDR3 runs from the conserved cysteine through the conserved F or W. A D gene is named only where the DNA matches it firmly. The size of a clone is reported for some rows only, either as once, few or many, or as a class for expanded clones.

d_gene: -
abundance: -
j_gene: TRBJ1-2
v_gene: TRBV6-6
CDR3aa: CASSYSGGDYGYTF
CDR3nt: TGTGCCAGCAGTTACTCAGGGGGGGACTATGGCTACACCTTC

d_gene: -
abundance: once
j_gene: TRBJ2-6
v_gene: TRBV10-3
CDR3aa: CAISRTSSGANVLTF
CDR3nt: TGTGCCATCAGTAGGACATCCTCTGGGGCCAACGTCCTGACTTTC

d_gene: TRBD2
abundance: -
j_gene: TRBJ2-3
v_gene: TRBV28
CDR3aa: CASTHRLAGRTDTQYF
CDR3nt: TGTGCCAGCACTCACAGACTAGCGGGACGCACAGATACGCAGTATTTT

d_gene: TRBD2
abundance: -
j_gene: TRBJ2-5
v_gene: TRBV7-9
CDR3aa: CASSTTGSGGQETQYF
CDR3nt: TGTGCCAGCAGCACTACGGGGAGCGGGGGCCAAGAGACCCAGTACTTC

d_gene: TRBD1
abundance: -
j_gene: TRBJ1-1
v_gene: TRBV28
CDR3aa: CASSHQTIQGATEAFF
CDR3nt: TGTGCCAGCAGCCACCAAACAATACAGGGGGCCACTGAAGCTTTCTTT

d_gene: -
abundance: -
j_gene: TRBJ2-7
v_gene: TRBV4-2
CDR3aa: CASSQKEAYEQYF
CDR3nt: TGTGCCAGCAGCCAAAAAGAGGCCTACGAGCAGTACTTC

d_gene: -
abundance: -
j_gene: TRBJ2-2
v_gene: TRBV11-3
CDR3aa: CASSAETGELFF
CDR3nt: TGTGCCAGCAGCGCGGAGACCGGGGAGCTGTTTTTT

d_gene: -
abundance: -
j_gene: TRBJ2-5
v_gene: TRBV7-2
CDR3aa: CASSPNRETQYF
CDR3nt: TGTGCCAGCAGCCCAAATAGAGAGACCCAGTACTTC

d_gene: -
abundance: -
j_gene: TRBJ2-7
v_gene: TRBV11-2
CDR3aa: CASSPSIQQYF
CDR3nt: TGTGCCAGCAGCCCGAGTATCCAGCAGTACTTC

d_gene: TRBD1
abundance: once
j_gene: TRBJ1-2
v_gene: TRBV7-9
CDR3aa: CASSTRTGKGNYGYTF
CDR3nt: TGTGCCAGCAGCACCCGGACAGGGAAGGGGAACTATGGCTACACCTTC

d_gene: TRBD1
abundance: -
j_gene: TRBJ1-4
v_gene: TRBV5-1
CDR3aa: CASSPTGANEKLFF
CDR3nt: TGCGCCAGCAGCCCGACAGGGGCTAATGAAAAACTGTTTTTT

d_gene: TRBD1
abundance: -
j_gene: TRBJ2-3
v_gene: TRBV10-3
CDR3aa: CAISEPGQGALTQYF
CDR3nt: TGTGCCATCAGTGAGCCGGGACAGGGGGCGCTTACGCAGTATTTT

d_gene: TRBD2
abundance: -
j_gene: TRBJ2-1
v_gene: TRBV5-1
CDR3aa: CASSLARFLAGVSNEQFF
CDR3nt: TGCGCCAGCAGCTTGGCCCGGTTTCTAGCGGGAGTGTCCAATGAGCAGTTCTTC

d_gene: TRBD1
abundance: few
j_gene: TRBJ1-5
v_gene: TRBV5-1
CDR3aa: CASSTGTGGEQPQHF
CDR3nt: TGCGCCAGCAGCACCGGGACAGGGGGGGAGCAGCCCCAGCATTTT

d_gene: -
abundance: -
j_gene: TRBJ1-1
v_gene: TRBV18
CDR3aa: CASSSTGMNTEAFF
CDR3nt: TGTGCCAGCTCATCGACAGGTATGAACACTGAAGCTTTCTTT

d_gene: TRBD2
abundance: -
j_gene: TRBJ2-7
v_gene: TRBV5-1
CDR3aa: CASGGTGGNYEQYF
CDR3nt: TGCGCCAGCGGGGGGACGGGAGGGAACTACGAGCAGTACTTC

d_gene: TRBD2
abundance: -
j_gene: TRBJ2-1
v_gene: TRBV5-4
CDR3aa: CASSPQTSTDEQFF
CDR3nt: TGTGCCAGCAGCCCCCAGACTAGCACGGATGAGCAGTTCTTC

d_gene: -
abundance: -
j_gene: TRBJ2-1
v_gene: TRBV7-9
CDR3aa: CASSPPGRGEDEQFF
CDR3nt: TGTGCCAGCAGCCCCCCCGGCAGGGGTGAAGATGAGCAGTTCTTC

d_gene: TRBD1
abundance: medium-sized
j_gene: TRBJ1-3
v_gene: TRBV6-5
CDR3aa: CASSYSRTGGLVAIYF
CDR3nt: TGTGCCAGCAGTTACTCGAGGACAGGGGGACTCGTTGCCATATATTTT

d_gene: -
abundance: once
j_gene: TRBJ2-5
v_gene: TRBV5-1
CDR3aa: CASSAGGGRETQYF
CDR3nt: TGCGCCAGCAGCGCTGGGGGGGGGCGAGAGACCCAGTACTTC

d_gene: TRBD2
abundance: -
j_gene: TRBJ2-1
v_gene: TRBV11-1
CDR3aa: CASSVGLAGGSHEQFF
CDR3nt: TGTGCCAGCAGCGTGGGACTAGCGGGAGGGTCGCATGAGCAGTTCTTC

d_gene: -
abundance: -
j_gene: TRBJ1-4
v_gene: TRBV27
CDR3aa: CASSRRSGPEKLFF
CDR3nt: TGTGCCAGCAGCCGACGGAGTGGCCCTGAAAAACTGTTTTTT

d_gene: -
abundance: -
j_gene: TRBJ2-7
v_gene: TRBV4-1
CDR3aa: CASSQARAGEQYF
CDR3nt: TGCGCCAGCAGCCAAGCGAGGGCTGGGGAGCAGTACTTC

d_gene: -
abundance: -
j_gene: TRBJ2-1
v_gene: TRBV5-1
CDR3aa: CASSLRQIGEQFF
CDR3nt: TGCGCCAGCAGCTTGCGACAGATTGGTGAGCAGTTCTTC

d_gene: -
abundance: -
j_gene: TRBJ1-6
v_gene: TRBV6-5
CDR3aa: CASSRGEDNSPLHF
CDR3nt: TGTGCCAGCAGCCGGGGGGAGGATAATTCACCCCTCCACTTT

d_gene: -
abundance: -
j_gene: TRBJ2-7
v_gene: TRBV12-3/TRBV12-4
CDR3aa: CASSLDSRSEQYF
CDR3nt: TGTGCCAGCAGTTTGGACTCGAGGTCGGAGCAGTACTTC

d_gene: TRBD1
abundance: -
j_gene: TRBJ1-1
v_gene: TRBV30
CDR3aa: CAWTATGGTEAFF
CDR3nt: TGTGCCTGGACCGCCACAGGGGGTACTGAAGCTTTCTTT

d_gene: -
abundance: -
j_gene: TRBJ2-5
v_gene: TRBV11-2
CDR3aa: CASSSGTGRYQETQYF
CDR3nt: TGTGCCAGCAGTTCCGGGACTGGGAGGTACCAAGAGACCCAGTACTTC

d_gene: -
abundance: -
j_gene: TRBJ1-4
v_gene: TRBV19
CDR3aa: CASSSTGTEKLFF
CDR3nt: TGTGCCAGTAGTTCTACCGGGACAGAAAAACTGTTTTTT

d_gene: -
abundance: -
j_gene: TRBJ2-7
v_gene: TRBV18
CDR3aa: CASSGPEQYF
CDR3nt: TGTGCCAGCTCAGGCCCCGAGCAGTACTTC

d_gene: -
abundance: -
j_gene: TRBJ1-5
v_gene: TRBV7-8
CDR3aa: CASSPSRIGGGNQPQHF
CDR3nt: TGTGCCAGCAGCCCTAGTAGGATAGGGGGGGGCAATCAGCCCCAGCATTTT

d_gene: TRBD1
abundance: -
j_gene: TRBJ1-2
v_gene: TRBV10-1
CDR3aa: CASSQGQGDYGYTF
CDR3nt: TGCGCCAGCAGTCAGGGACAGGGGGACTATGGCTACACCTTC

d_gene: TRBD1
abundance: few
j_gene: TRBJ1-2
v_gene: TRBV20-1
CDR3aa: CSASSTGGDFYGYTF
CDR3nt: TGCAGTGCTAGTTCCACAGGGGGCGATTTCTATGGCTACACCTTC

d_gene: -
abundance: many
j_gene: TRBJ2-5
v_gene: TRBV7-9
CDR3aa: CASSPGQTETQYF
CDR3nt: TGTGCCAGCAGCCCGGGACAAACGGAGACCCAGTACTTC

d_gene: -
abundance: -
j_gene: TRBJ2-1
v_gene: TRBV5-1
CDR3aa: CASSKDSPSSYNEQFF
CDR3nt: TGCGCCAGCAGCAAGGACAGCCCGAGCTCCTACAATGAGCAGTTCTTC

d_gene: TRBD2
abundance: once
j_gene: TRBJ2-2
v_gene: TRBV10-3
CDR3aa: CAISGLATDTGELFF
CDR3nt: TGTGCCATCAGCGGACTAGCGACCGACACCGGGGAGCTGTTTTTT

d_gene: -
abundance: -
j_gene: TRBJ2-2
v_gene: TRBV7-3
CDR3aa: CASSQDSNRAGELFF
CDR3nt: TGTGCCAGCAGCCAAGACAGTAATCGCGCCGGGGAGCTGTTTTTT

d_gene: TRBD1
abundance: -
j_gene: TRBJ2-7
v_gene: TRBV28
CDR3aa: CASSQGQETEQYF
CDR3nt: TGTGCCAGCAGCCAGGGACAGGAAACCGAGCAGTACTTC

d_gene: -
abundance: -
j_gene: TRBJ2-3
v_gene: TRBV5-6
CDR3aa: CASSLGLPDTQYF
CDR3nt: TGTGCCAGCAGCTTGGGACTTCCGGATACGCAGTATTTT

d_gene: -
abundance: few
j_gene: TRBJ2-5
v_gene: TRBV3-1/TRBV3-2
CDR3aa: CASSHPRTGRGETQYF
CDR3nt: TGTGCCAGCAGCCATCCCAGGACAGGGAGGGGGGAGACCCAGTACTTC

d_gene: TRBD1
abundance: once
j_gene: TRBJ1-2
v_gene: TRBV7-2
CDR3aa: CASTLMGWTGTGYTF
CDR3nt: TGTGCCAGCACCTTAATGGGATGGACAGGGACTGGCTACACCTTC

d_gene: TRBD1
abundance: -
j_gene: TRBJ2-7
v_gene: TRBV24-1
CDR3aa: CATSEPKQGINEQYF
CDR3nt: TGTGCCACCAGTGAGCCCAAACAGGGGATAAACGAGCAGTACTTC